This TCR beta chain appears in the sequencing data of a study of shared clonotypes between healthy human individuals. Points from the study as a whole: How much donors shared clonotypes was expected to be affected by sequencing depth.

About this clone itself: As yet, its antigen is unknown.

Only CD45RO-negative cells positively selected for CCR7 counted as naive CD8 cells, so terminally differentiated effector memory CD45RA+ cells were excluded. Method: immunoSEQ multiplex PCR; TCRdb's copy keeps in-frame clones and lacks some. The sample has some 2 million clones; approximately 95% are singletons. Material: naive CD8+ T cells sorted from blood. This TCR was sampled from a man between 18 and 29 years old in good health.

CDR3 in amino acids: CASSLVTGITGELFF. For the CDR3, the DNA is TGTGCCAGCAGCTTAGTTACAGGGATCACCGGGGAGCTGTTTTTT. This chain uses TRBV7-2 with TRBJ2-2; D is possibly TRBD1 (6 bases). There are 15 residues in the CDR3. The V gene lost 1 base and the J gene lost 4 bases, with 10 bases spanning the gap. CDR1 is SGHTA, CDR2 FQGNSA, per germline.